Sequencing of this T cell receptor beta chain was carried out in a study of OX40 agonist ivuxolimab in advanced cancers. TCRdb's table, derived via immunoSEQ multiplex PCR, lists solely in-frame clones and lacks some. The sample yields over 60,000 clones, 75% to 90% seen once. CDR1 is SGHRS, CDR2 YFSETQ, per germline. The CDR3 is 15 amino acids. V was pared by 1 base and J by 1 base, with 11 bases between. The receptor was derived from an adult with an advanced solid tumor such as melanoma, head and neck, liver or kidney cancer. The sample consisted of CD4+ or CD8+ T cells sorted from blood, taken in a trial of the OX40 agonist ivuxolimab. The J gene is TRBJ2-5, the V gene TRBV5-1; D gene uncertain. The CDR3 DNA reads as TGCGCCAGCAGCTTGCCCAGGCAATCCCAAGAGACCCAGTACTTC. Translating gives CASSLPRQSQETQYF.